Below, one T cell receptor beta chain is given with its context. The table lists this clonotype with many counts. The antigen this receptor binds is unknown. No base quality information exists; no much larger clone differs at one position. A patient counted as having stable Graves' hyperthyroidism if no progression to ophthalmopathy occurred over 18 months of follow-up. Hyperthyroidism patients were newly diagnosed, had a disease duration of under 2 months, and were aged 18 to 65 years. Exclusion was applied to patients with uncontrolled infections, other autoimmune diseases, pregnancy or lactation. Clinical symptoms, serum thyroxine and TRAb, thyroid ultrasound, and orbital computed tomography formed the basis for the diagnoses. PBMCs were separated from approximately 10 ml of fresh peripheral blood using Ficoll-Paque density gradient centrifugation. Total RNA was extracted with Trizol reagent, and quality was checked on an Agilent 2100 Bioanalyzer.

Amplification of TCR beta CDR3 regions was carried out from RNA transcripts. A first-round RT-PCR of the TCR CDR3 used the HTBI primer set with the Qiagen OneStep RT-PCR kit. Libraries were constructed in a second round of multiplex PCR, after which size selection and purification were carried out. Sequencing of the libraries was done on an Illumina HiSeq2000 using paired-end 100 bp reads. The authors' pipeline ran thus. SOAPnuke was used to process the raw data, with reads discarded if the reads contained adapters or uncalled bases, had a mean Phred below 15, or lacked an exact constant-primer or identifier match. High-quality paired reads were merged with COPE v1.2.5, and unique nucleotide sequences were defined as clonotypes. Clonotypes were aligned to IMGT TRBV, TRBD and TRBJ reference segments using MiTCR v1.1. The analysis included only V-J combinations with a frequency above 0.0001, which together covered about 99% of the repertoires. A TCS score was defined as the ratio between F50 (clonal expansion) and ExV (chaos), using BLOSUM62-based TCRdist between CDR3 peptides within each V-J. Welch's t-statistics and random forest reduced several hundred V-J features to 13, which were used in a naive Bayes classifier (R e1071). Starting from the raw public reads, TCRdb applied fastp trimming at Q25, assembled clones with MiXCR and retained in-frame beta chains. Rows with one shared CDR3 protein collapse into an entry with the most common genes and DNA. These V and J calls are TCRdb output, not the study's own analysis. The sample table records some 690,000 distinct CDR3 sequences; roughly 17% of these occur just once. Of the sample, roughly a sixth falls within the top ten clones.

This entry belongs to a study of T cells in Graves' hyperthyroidism and ophthalmopathy (dated by TCRdb to the late 2010s). Study-level background: Peripheral blood samples were taken at the time of initial diagnosis, prior to any treatment. In addition, the study compared T-cell repertoires in thyroid tissue and in blood from roughly six Graves' hyperthyroidism patients. The paper describes TCR Vbeta CDR3 sequencing of fewer than 150 peripheral blood samples, made up of roughly 40 ophthalmopathy patients, 70 to 75 hyperthyroidism patients and some 17 progressor patients. An independent validation cohort of around 19 hyperthyroidism patients and about 16 patients who later progressed to ophthalmopathy tested prospective prediction of ophthalmopathy. To identify TCR V-J signatures that set the groups apart, the researchers used a discovery cohort of 100 patients, made up of fewer than 50 with Graves' ophthalmopathy and some 58 with stable Graves' hyperthyroidism. The approximately 90 discovery patients were randomly split 7:3 into training and test sets. After blood sampling, hyperthyroidism patients were treated with methimazole at a starting dose of 30 mg daily, and ophthalmopathy patients were treated with high-dose intravenous methylprednisolone. Broader findings and caveats from the paper: Sample size was not statistically predetermined, and blinding of investigators to group allocation was not performed. A model built on a 13 V-J signature distinguished ophthalmopathy from stable hyperthyroidism, reaching approximately 89% sensitivity and about 81% specificity in cross-validation and 80%/75% in testing. Most expanded thyroid clonotypes (frequency above 0.001) were also found in blood, which suggests that blood repertoires may mirror thyroid immune responses. During validation, the model predicted progression to ophthalmopathy a median of around 7 months ahead of onset, with approximately 70% sensitivity and 72.22% specificity.

CDR3 length: 13 amino acids, cysteine to phenylalanine. The CDR3 DNA has 39 bases and is translated from base 1. V is cut back by 6 bases and J by 5 bases, with 6 bases in the junction unmatched. Sequences DFQATT (CDR1) and SNEGSKA (CDR2) are obtained from the germline V gene (reference sequence). The origin of this receptor is a man aged 45-65 years with Graves' hyperthyroidism. Sequencing was carried out using blood. The rearrangement joined TRBV20-1 to TRBJ2-3; 9 bases in the middle match TRBD1. The DNA is TGCAGTGCCAGGACAGGGGCGATAGATACGCAGTATTTT. It translates as CSARTGAIDTQYF.